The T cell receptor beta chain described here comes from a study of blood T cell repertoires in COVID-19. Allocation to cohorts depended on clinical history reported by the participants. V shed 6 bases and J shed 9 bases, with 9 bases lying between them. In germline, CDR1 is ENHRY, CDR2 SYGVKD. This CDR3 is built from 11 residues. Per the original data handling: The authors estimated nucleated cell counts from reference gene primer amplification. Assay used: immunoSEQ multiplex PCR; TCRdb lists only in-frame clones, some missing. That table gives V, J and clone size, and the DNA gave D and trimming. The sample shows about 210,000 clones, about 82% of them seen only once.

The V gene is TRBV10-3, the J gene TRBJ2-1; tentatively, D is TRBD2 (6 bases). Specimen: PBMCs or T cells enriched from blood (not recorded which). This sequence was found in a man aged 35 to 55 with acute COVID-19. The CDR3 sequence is CAISAGSEQFF. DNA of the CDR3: TGTGCCATCAGCGCGGGGTCTGAGCAGTTCTTC.